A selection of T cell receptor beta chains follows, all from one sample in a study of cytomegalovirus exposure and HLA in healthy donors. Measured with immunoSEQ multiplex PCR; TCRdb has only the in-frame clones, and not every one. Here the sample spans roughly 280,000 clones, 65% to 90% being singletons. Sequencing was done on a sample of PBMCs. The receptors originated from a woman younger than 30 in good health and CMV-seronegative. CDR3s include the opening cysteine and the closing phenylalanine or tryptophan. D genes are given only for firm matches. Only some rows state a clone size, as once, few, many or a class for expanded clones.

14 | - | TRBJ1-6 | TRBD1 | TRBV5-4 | CASRATGTNSPLHF | TGTGCCAGCAGGGCGACAGGGACTAATTCACCCCTCCACTTT
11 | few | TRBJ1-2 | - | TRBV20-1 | CSAREAGRYTF | TGCAGTGCTAGGGAAGCGGGACGTTACACCTTC
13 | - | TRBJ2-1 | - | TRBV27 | CASTGPGKNEQFF | TGTGCCAGCACGGGTCCAGGGAAAAATGAGCAGTTCTTC
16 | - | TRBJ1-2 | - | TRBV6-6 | CASSYGDWGRTYGYTF | TGTGCCAGCAGTTATGGGGATTGGGGGCGCACCTATGGCTACACCTTC
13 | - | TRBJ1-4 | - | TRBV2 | CASMRTDNEKLFF | TGTGCCAGCATGAGAACCGATAATGAAAAACTGTTTTTT
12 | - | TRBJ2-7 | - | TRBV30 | CAWSASSYEQYF | TGTGCCTGGAGCGCCAGCTCCTACGAGCAGTACTTC
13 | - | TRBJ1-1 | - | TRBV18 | CASSPPTRQTAFF | TGTGCCAGCTCACCACCGACGAGGCAGACCGCTTTCTTT
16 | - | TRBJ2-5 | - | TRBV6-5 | CASSYGGSSGQETQYF | TGTGCCAGCAGTTACGGAGGCAGCTCGGGCCAAGAGACCCAGTACTTC
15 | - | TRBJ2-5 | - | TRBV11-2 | CASSLIEGSQETQYF | TGTGCCAGCAGCCTGATCGAGGGATCCCAAGAGACCCAGTACTTC
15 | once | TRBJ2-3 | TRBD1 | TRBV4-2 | CASSLGQGNTDTQYF | TGTGCCAGCAGCCTAGGACAGGGGAACACAGATACGCAGTATTTT
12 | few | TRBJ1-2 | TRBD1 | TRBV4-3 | CASSADRGGYTF | TGCGCCAGCAGCGCGGACAGGGGCGGCTACACCTTC
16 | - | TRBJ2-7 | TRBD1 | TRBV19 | CASTPAPGQGLYEQYF | TGTGCCAGTACCCCGGCCCCGGGACAGGGCCTTTACGAGCAGTACTTC
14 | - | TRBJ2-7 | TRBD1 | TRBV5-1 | CASSFGTGAYEQYF | TGCGCCAGCAGCTTCGGGACAGGGGCCTACGAGCAGTACTTC
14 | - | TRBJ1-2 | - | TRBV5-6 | CASSPIADTYGYTF | TGTGCCAGCAGCCCCATCGCGGATACCTATGGCTACACCTTC
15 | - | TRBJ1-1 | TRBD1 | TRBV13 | CASSPQGEWNTEAFF | TGTGCCAGCAGCCCACAGGGGGAGTGGAACACTGAAGCTTTCTTT
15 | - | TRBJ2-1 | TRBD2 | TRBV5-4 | CASKPLAGSYNEQFF | TGTGCCAGCAAGCCGCTAGCGGGCTCCTACAATGAGCAGTTCTTC
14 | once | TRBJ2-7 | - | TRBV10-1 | CASSESGNSYEQYF | TGCGCCAGCAGTGAGTCGGGCAACTCCTACGAGCAGTACTTC
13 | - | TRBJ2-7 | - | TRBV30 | CAWTMAGAYEQYF | TGTGCCTGGACCATGGCAGGGGCCTACGAGCAGTACTTC
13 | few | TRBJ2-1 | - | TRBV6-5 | CASSYSEYNEQFF | TGTGCCAGCAGTTACTCAGAGTACAATGAGCAGTTCTTC
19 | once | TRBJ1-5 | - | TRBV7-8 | CASSKDRWRTDLSNQPQHF | TGTGCCAGCAGCAAAGACCGTTGGAGGACCGACCTTAGCAATCAGCCCCAGCATTTT
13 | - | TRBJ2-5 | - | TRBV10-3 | CAISPRDQETQYF | TGTGCCATCAGCCCCCGGGACCAAGAGACCCAGTACTTC
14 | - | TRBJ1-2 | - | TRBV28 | CASSLSTDNYGYTF | TGTGCCAGCAGTTTATCAACAGATAACTATGGCTACACCTTC
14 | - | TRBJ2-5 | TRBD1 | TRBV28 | CASGTGGKGMTQYF | TGTGCCAGCGGGACAGGGGGGAAGGGTATGACCCAGTACTTC
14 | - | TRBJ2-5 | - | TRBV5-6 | CASSLEGSQETQYF | TGTGCCAGCAGCTTGGAGGGGTCACAAGAGACCCAGTACTTC
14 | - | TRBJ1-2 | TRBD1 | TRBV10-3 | CATPRDSNNYGYTF | TGTGCCACGCCCCGGGACAGTAATAACTATGGCTACACCTTC
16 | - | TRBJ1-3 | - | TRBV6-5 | CASSYSIPGSGNTIYF | TGTGCCAGCAGTTACTCGATACCAGGCTCTGGAAACACCATATATTTT
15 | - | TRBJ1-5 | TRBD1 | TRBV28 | CASSLGQGGNQPQHF | TGTGCCAGCAGTCTCGGACAGGGGGGCAATCAGCCCCAGCATTTT
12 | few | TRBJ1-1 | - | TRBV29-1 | CSVGDGDTEAFF | TGCAGCGTAGGGGATGGGGACACTGAAGCTTTCTTT
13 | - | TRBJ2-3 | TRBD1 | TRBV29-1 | CSIEGAGTDTQYF | TGCAGCATTGAGGGGGCGGGCACAGATACGCAGTATTTT
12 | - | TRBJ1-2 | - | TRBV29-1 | CSVEGGDYGYTF | TGCAGCGTTGAGGGAGGGGATTATGGCTACACCTTC
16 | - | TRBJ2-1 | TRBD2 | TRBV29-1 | CSVDGLAGGTLNEQFF | TGCAGCGTTGATGGTCTAGCGGGGGGCACCCTCAATGAGCAGTTCTTC
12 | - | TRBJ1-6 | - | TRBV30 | CAAGRPSSPLHF | TGTGCCGCAGGCCGTCCTTCTTCACCCCTCCACTTT
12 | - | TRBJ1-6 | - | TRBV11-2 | CASSLQRSPLHF | TGTGCCAGCAGTCTCCAGCGATCACCCCTCCACTTT
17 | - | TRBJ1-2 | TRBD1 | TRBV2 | CASSELGTGGSNYGYTF | TGTGCCAGCAGTGAATTGGGGACAGGGGGCTCTAACTATGGCTACACCTTC